Listed below are T cell receptor beta chains from one sample, sequenced in a study of T cell repertoires in cytomegalovirus infection. TCRdb reanalysed the reads using MiXCR and keeps one entry per CDR3 protein. The data show about 600,000 distinct CDR3 sequences, approximately 24% seen once. Specimen: CD8+ T cells from PBMCs. These receptors all stem from a human donor in good health (CMV status not recorded). Some clones in this sample may be carry-over from other donors' samples. Both conserved end residues are part of each CDR3. The D gene is left open where the match is weak. Only some rows state a clone size, as once, few, many or a class for expanded clones.

. TRBJ1-4 many TRBV7-9 CASSLRGATNEKLFF TGTGCCAGCAGCTTGAGGGGAGCAACTAATGAAAAACTGTTTTTT
. TRBJ2-3 . TRBV5-6 CASSHGSGPMYF TGTGCCAGCAGCCATGGATCGGGACCTATGTATTTT
TRBD2 TRBJ2-4 many TRBV12-3/TRBV12-4 CASSPGGRDIQYF TGTGCCAGCAGCCCCGGAGGGAGGGACATTCAGTACTTC
. TRBJ2-5 few TRBV20-1 CSARDYRSQETQYF TGCAGTGCTAGAGATTACAGGAGCCAAGAGACCCAGTACTTC
TRBD1 TRBJ2-1 few TRBV20-1 CSATGTGDYNEQFF TGCAGTGCAACCGGGACAGGGGACTACAATGAGCAGTTCTTC
. TRBJ2-5 . TRBV7-9 CASSSRVPETQYF TGTGCCAGCAGCTCCAGGGTCCCGGAGACCCAGTACTTC
. TRBJ2-2 . TRBV5-4 CASSLVGKNTGELFF TGTGCCAGCAGCTTGGTTGGAAAGAACACCGGGGAGCTGTTTTTT
. TRBJ1-1 few TRBV6-1 CASSGALGGTEAFF TGTGCCAGCAGTGGGGCCTTGGGGGGGACTGAAGCTTTCTTT
. TRBJ1-2 few TRBV12-3/TRBV12-4 CASSLGEENTF TGTGCCAGCAGTTTAGGCGAAGAGAATACCTTC
TRBD1 TRBJ2-1 . TRBV20-1 CSAGTGSYNEQFF TGCAGTGCGGGGACAGGTTCCTACAATGAGCAGTTCTTC
. TRBJ2-3 many TRBV28 CASSLRAFLTDTQYF TGTGCCAGCAGCCTACGGGCCTTTCTAACAGATACGCAGTATTTT
. TRBJ1-1 . TRBV4-1 CASSQARGNTEAFF TGCGCCAGCAGCCAAGCCAGGGGGAACACTGAAGCTTTCTTT
. TRBJ1-5 many TRBV12-3/TRBV12-4 CASSFGEGNQPQHF TGTGCCAGCAGTTTCGGAGAAGGCAATCAGCCCCAGCATTTT
. TRBJ2-7 . TRBV10-3 CAISESGPSYEQYF TGTGCCATCAGTGAGTCAGGGCCTTCCTACGAGCAGTACTTC
. TRBJ2-7 . TRBV5-1 CASSTDTYEQYF TGCGCCAGCAGCACGGACACCTACGAGCAGTACTTC
TRBD2 TRBJ2-1 . TRBV9 CASSVGASGGFYNEQFF TGTGCCAGCAGCGTAGGGGCTAGCGGGGGGTTTTACAATGAGCAGTTCTTC
TRBD1 TRBJ2-7 . TRBV27 CASRQGQGSSYEQYF TGTGCCAGCAGGCAGGGACAGGGGAGCTCCTACGAGCAGTACTTC
. TRBJ1-3 few TRBV7-2 CASNTPGQGSGNTIYF TGTGCCAGCAACACACCGGGACAAGGCTCTGGAAACACCATATATTTT
. TRBJ2-7 . TRBV6-2/TRBV6-3 CASSYTSKNPYEQYF TGTGCCAGCAGTTACACTTCGAAGAACCCCTACGAGCAGTACTTC
. TRBJ1-5 . TRBV6-5 CASRPRQVSNQPQHF TGTGCCAGCAGACCCCGTCAGGTTAGCAATCAGCCCCAGCATTTT
. TRBJ2-1 many TRBV7-2 CASSHGGSYNEQFF TGTGCCAGCAGCCACGGGGGCTCCTACAATGAGCAGTTCTTC
. TRBJ1-2 few TRBV10-3 CAISESTQPTNYGYTF TGTGCCATCAGTGAGTCGACTCAGCCTACCAACTATGGCTACACCTTC
TRBD2 TRBJ2-1 many TRBV7-8 CASSETSGNEQFF TGTGCCAGCAGCGAGACTAGCGGTAATGAGCAGTTCTTC
. TRBJ1-1 . TRBV4-1 CASSQAQSGIGEAFF TGCGCCAGCAGCCAAGCGCAGTCGGGGATCGGTGAAGCTTTCTTT
. TRBJ2-3 . TRBV11-1 CASSFRHRDEDTQYF TGTGCCAGCAGCTTCCGGCACAGGGATGAAGATACGCAGTATTTT
TRBD2 TRBJ2-1 . TRBV6-2/TRBV6-3 CASSYLGGGYYNEQFF TGTGCCAGCAGTTATCTGGGCGGGGGGTACTACAATGAGCAGTTCTTC
TRBD2 TRBJ2-1 few TRBV9 CASSVGPPSSGGNNEQFF TGTGCCAGCAGCGTAGGCCCCCCCTCTAGCGGGGGAAACAATGAGCAGTTCTTC
TRBD1 TRBJ2-5 few TRBV5-6 CASSLEKGDRGEIVTGETQYF TGTGCCAGCAGCTTGGAAAAAGGCGACAGGGGGGAAATTGTGACGGGAGAGACCCAGTACTTC
TRBD1 TRBJ1-6 . TRBV29-1 CSVVTGNPYNSPLHF TGCAGCGTTGTGACAGGGAACCCCTATAATTCACCCCTCCACTTT
TRBD1 TRBJ1-1 many TRBV7-9 CASSPDRGLWSTEAFF TGTGCCAGCAGCCCGGACAGGGGGCTGTGGAGCACTGAAGCTTTCTTT
. TRBJ2-4 . TRBV2 CASAGDIQYF TGTGCCAGCGCAGGGGACATTCAGTACTTC
TRBD2 TRBJ2-5 few TRBV7-9 CASSLATSEETQYF TGTGCCAGCAGCTTAGCCACTAGCGAAGAGACCCAGTACTTC
. TRBJ2-1 . TRBV12-3/TRBV12-4 CASSRGGGRAYNEQFF TGTGCCAGCAGTCGGGGAGGGGGGCGCGCCTACAATGAGCAGTTCTTC
TRBD1 TRBJ1-5 . TRBV4-3 CASSQDRTGGGNQPQHF TGCGCCAGCAGCCAAGATAGGACAGGGGGGGGCAATCAGCCCCAGCATTTT
. TRBJ2-3 . TRBV11-2 CASSLEIAGADTQYF TGTGCCAGCAGCTTAGAAATCGCAGGGGCGGATACGCAGTATTTT
. TRBJ1-2 few TRBV28 CASSPRRVHYGYTF TGTGCCAGCAGTCCCCGACGGGTACACTATGGCTACACCTTC
. TRBJ1-1 few TRBV19 CASRVRGVRGAFF TGTGCCAGCCGAGTCAGGGGTGTACGAGGAGCTTTCTTT